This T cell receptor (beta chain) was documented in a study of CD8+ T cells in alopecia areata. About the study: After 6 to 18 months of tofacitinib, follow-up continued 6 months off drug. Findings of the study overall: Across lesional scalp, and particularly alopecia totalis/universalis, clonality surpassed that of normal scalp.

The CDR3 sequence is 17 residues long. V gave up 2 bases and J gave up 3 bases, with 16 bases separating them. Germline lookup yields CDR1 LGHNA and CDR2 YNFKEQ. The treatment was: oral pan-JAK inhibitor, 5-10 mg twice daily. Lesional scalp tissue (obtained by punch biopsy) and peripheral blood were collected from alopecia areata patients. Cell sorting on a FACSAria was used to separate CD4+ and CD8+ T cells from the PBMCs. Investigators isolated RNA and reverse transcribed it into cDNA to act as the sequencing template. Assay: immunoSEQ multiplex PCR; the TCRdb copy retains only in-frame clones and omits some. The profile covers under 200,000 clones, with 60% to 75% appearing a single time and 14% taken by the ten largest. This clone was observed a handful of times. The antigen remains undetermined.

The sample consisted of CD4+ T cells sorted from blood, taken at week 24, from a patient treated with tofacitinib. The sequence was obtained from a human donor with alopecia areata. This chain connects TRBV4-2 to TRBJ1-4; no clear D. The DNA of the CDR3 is TGTGCCAGCAGCCAAAGTCCAATAGCCACTTCTAATGAAAAACTGTTTTTT. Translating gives CASSQSPIATSNEKLFF.